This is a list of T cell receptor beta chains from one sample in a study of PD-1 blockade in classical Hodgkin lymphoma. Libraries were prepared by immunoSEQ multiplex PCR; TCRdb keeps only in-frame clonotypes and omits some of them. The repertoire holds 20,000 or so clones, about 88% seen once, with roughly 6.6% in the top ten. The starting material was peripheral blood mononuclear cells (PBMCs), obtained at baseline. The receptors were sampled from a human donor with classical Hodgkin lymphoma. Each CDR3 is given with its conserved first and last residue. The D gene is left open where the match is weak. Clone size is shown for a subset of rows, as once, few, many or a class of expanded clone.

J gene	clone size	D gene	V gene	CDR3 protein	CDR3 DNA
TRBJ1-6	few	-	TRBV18	CASSPIGAGGSPLHF	TGTGCCAGCTCACCCATTGGGGCGGGAGGTTCACCCCTCCACTTT
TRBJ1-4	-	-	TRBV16	CASSQLYRADNEKLFF	TGTGCCAGCAGCCAATTATATCGGGCAGATAATGAAAAACTGTTTTTT
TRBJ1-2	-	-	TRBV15	CATSRDLDYGYTF	TGTGCCACCAGCAGAGATCTTGACTATGGCTACACCTTC
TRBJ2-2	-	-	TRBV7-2	CASSSQGLLAGELFF	TGTGCCAGCAGTTCTCAAGGGCTCCTCGCCGGGGAGCTGTTTTTT
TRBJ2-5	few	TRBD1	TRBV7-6	CASSLESSGGQETQYF	TGTGCCAGCAGCTTAGAGTCGTCAGGGGGACAAGAGACCCAGTACTTC
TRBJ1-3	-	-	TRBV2	CASSFDPDPGNTIYF	TGTGCCAGCAGTTTTGACCCGGACCCTGGAAACACCATATATTTT
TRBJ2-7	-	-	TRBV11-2	CASSLRHGSDEQYF	TGTGCCAGCAGCTTAAGACACGGGTCCGACGAGCAGTACTTC
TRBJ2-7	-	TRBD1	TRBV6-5	CASSYSDRAYEQYF	TGTGCCAGCAGTTACTCGGACAGGGCCTACGAGCAGTACTTC
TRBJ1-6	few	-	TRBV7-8	CASSLPNSPLHF	TGTGCCAGCAGCTTACCGAATTCACCCCTCCACTTT
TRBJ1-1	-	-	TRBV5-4	CASSLALGDTEAFF	TGTGCCAGCAGCTTGGCTCTTGGTGACACTGAAGCTTTCTTT
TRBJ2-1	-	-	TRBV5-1	CASSRDFDNEQFF	TGCGCCAGCAGCAGGGACTTCGACAATGAGCAGTTCTTC
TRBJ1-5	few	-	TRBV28	CASSPKRVARIDQPQHF	TGTGCCAGCAGTCCTAAGAGGGTTGCCCGAATTGATCAGCCCCAGCATTTT
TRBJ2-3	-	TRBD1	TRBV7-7	CARIGGDRGSDTQYF	TGTGCTAGAATCGGGGGGGACAGGGGTTCAGATACGCAGTATTTT
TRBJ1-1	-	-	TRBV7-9	CASSSGWGMNTEAFF	TGTGCCAGCAGCTCTGGTTGGGGGATGAACACTGAAGCTTTCTTT
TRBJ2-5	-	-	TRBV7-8	CASSRGRGPGETQYF	TGTGCCAGCAGCCGGGGGCGGGGGCCGGGGGAGACCCAGTACTTC
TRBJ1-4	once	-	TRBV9	CASSPRGALEKLFF	TGTGCCAGCAGCCCCCGGGGAGCTCTTGAAAAACTGTTTTTT
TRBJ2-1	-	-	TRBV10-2	CASKVRNNEQFF	TGCGCCAGCAAGGTCAGAAACAATGAGCAGTTCTTC
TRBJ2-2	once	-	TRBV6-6	CASNWLATNTGELFF	TGTGCCAGCAATTGGCTCGCAACGAACACCGGGGAGCTGTTTTTT
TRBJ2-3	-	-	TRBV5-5	CASSPTPTSTDTQYF	TGTGCCAGCAGCCCGACACCTACCAGCACAGATACGCAGTATTTT
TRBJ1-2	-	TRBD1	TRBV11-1	CASSSDRGYTF	TGTGCCAGCAGTTCGGACAGGGGCTACACCTTC
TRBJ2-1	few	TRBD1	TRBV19	CASSIGGTGVPFF	TGTGCCAGTAGTATAGGAGGGACAGGGGTGCCGTTCTTC
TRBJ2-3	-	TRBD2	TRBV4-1	CASSQVLAGTDTQYF	TGCGCCAGCAGCCAAGTTCTAGCGGGCACAGATACGCAGTATTTT
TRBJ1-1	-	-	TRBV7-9	CASSLDDRWRGRNTEAFF	TGTGCCAGCAGCTTAGACGACAGGTGGAGGGGGAGGAACACTGAAGCTTTCTTT
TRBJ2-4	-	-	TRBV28	CASSLEGPLAKNIQYF	TGTGCCAGCAGTTTAGAAGGGCCCCTAGCCAAAAACATTCAGTACTTC
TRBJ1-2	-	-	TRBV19	CASTPNPGGGYGYTF	TGTGCCAGTACCCCCAATCCGGGGGGCGGCTATGGCTACACCTTC
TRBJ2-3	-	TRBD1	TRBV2	CASGGTGDTDTQYF	TGTGCCAGCGGGGGGACAGGGGACACAGATACGCAGTATTTT
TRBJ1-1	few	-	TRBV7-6	CASSPNRGGNTEAFF	TGTGCCAGCAGCCCAAACCGGGGGGGTAACACTGAAGCTTTCTTT
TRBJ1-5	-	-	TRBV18	CASSPLPGGNQPQHF	TGTGCCAGCTCACCACTCCCAGGGGGCAATCAGCCCCAGCATTTT
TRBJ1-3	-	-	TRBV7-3	CASSLRVHSLVSGNTIYF	TGTGCCAGCAGCTTAAGAGTTCACAGCTTAGTCTCTGGAAACACCATATATTTT
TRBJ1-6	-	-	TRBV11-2	CASRPEGNSPLHF	TGTGCCAGCAGACCGGAAGGAAATTCACCCCTCCACTTT
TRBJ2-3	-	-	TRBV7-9	CASSLGSWGGASTDTQYF	TGTGCCAGCAGCTTAGGAAGCTGGGGCGGCGCTAGCACAGATACGCAGTATTTT
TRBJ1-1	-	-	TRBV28	CASAGQPSFPITEAFF	TGTGCCAGCGCCGGACAGCCATCATTCCCTATCACTGAAGCTTTCTTT
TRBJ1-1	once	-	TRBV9	CASSELNTEAFF	TGTGCCAGCAGCGAACTGAACACTGAAGCTTTCTTT
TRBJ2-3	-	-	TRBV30	CAWSVRSRDTQYF	TGTGCCTGGAGTGTAAGGTCCAGGGATACGCAGTATTTT
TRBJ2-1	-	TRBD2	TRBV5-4	CASSLGGTSANEQFF	TGTGCCAGCAGCTTGGGGGGGACTAGCGCGAATGAGCAGTTCTTC
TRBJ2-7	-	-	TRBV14	CASSRSDTYEQYF	TGTGCCAGCAGCCGCTCGGACACCTACGAGCAGTACTTC
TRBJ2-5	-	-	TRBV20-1	CSARAEETQYF	TGCAGTGCTAGGGCCGAAGAGACCCAGTACTTC
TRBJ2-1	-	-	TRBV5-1	CASSLTGNNEQFF	TGCGCCAGCAGCTTGACCGGGAACAATGAGCAGTTCTTC
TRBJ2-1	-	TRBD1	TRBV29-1	CSLYPGTGDYNEQFF	TGCAGCTTGTACCCCGGGACAGGGGACTACAATGAGCAGTTCTTC
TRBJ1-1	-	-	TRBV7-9	CASSFNEAFF	TGTGCCAGCAGTTTTAATGAAGCTTTCTTT
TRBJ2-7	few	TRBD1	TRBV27	CASSLQGADEQYF	TGTGCCAGCAGTTTACAGGGGGCCGACGAGCAGTACTTC
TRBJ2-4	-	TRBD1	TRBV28	CASTRPQGALRSDQYF	TGTGCCAGCACCCGCCCCCAGGGGGCCCTTCGCAGTGATCAGTACTTC
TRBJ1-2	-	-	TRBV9	CASSPPPKGGYTF	TGTGCCAGCAGCCCCCCCCCGAAGGGCGGCTACACCTTC
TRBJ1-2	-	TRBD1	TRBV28	CASSLGRGQHGYTF	TGTGCCAGCAGTTTAGGCAGGGGGCAACATGGCTACACCTTC
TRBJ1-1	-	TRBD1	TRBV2	CASSRQGRDTEAFF	TGTGCCAGCAGTCGACAGGGTAGGGACACTGAAGCTTTCTTT
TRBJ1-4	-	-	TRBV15	CATSKYSLNEKLFF	TGTGCCACCAGCAAATACAGCCTAAATGAAAAACTGTTTTTT
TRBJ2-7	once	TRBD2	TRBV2	CASMLAGDSYEQYF	TGTGCCAGCATGCTAGCGGGTGACTCCTACGAGCAGTACTTC
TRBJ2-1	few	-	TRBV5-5	CASSLDGEQFF	TGTGCCAGCAGCTTGGACGGTGAGCAGTTCTTC
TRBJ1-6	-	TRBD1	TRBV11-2	CASRIQGTGNSPLHF	TGTGCCAGCAGAATACAGGGGACGGGGAATTCACCCCTCCACTTT
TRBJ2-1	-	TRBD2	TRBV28	CASSFQWTSQRGQFF	TGTGCCAGCAGTTTCCAATGGACTAGTCAGCGCGGGCAGTTCTTC
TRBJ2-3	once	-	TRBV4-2	CASSQESGIDTQYF	TGTGCCAGCAGCCAAGAATCGGGTATTGATACGCAGTATTTT
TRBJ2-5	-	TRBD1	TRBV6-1	CASSESRWAGGLETQYF	TGTGCCAGCAGTGAATCCCGTTGGGCAGGGGGCTTAGAGACCCAGTACTTC